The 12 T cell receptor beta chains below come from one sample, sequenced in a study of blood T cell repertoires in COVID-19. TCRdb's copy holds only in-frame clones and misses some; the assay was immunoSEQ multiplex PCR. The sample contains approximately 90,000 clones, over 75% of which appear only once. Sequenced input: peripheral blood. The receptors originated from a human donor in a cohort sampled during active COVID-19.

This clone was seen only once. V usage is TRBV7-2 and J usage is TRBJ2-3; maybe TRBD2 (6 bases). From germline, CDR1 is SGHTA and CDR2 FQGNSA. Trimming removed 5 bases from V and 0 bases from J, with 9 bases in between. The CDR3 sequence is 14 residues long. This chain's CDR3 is CASSPGGSTDTQYF. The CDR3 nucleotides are TGTGCCAGCAGCCCCGGGGGTAGCACAGATACGCAGTATTTT.

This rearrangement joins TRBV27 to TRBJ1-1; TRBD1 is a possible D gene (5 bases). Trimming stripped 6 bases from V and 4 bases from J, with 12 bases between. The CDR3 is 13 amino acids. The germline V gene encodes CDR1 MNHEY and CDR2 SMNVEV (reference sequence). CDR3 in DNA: TGTGCCAGCAGATCGACAGTCGGCACTGAAGCTTTCTTT. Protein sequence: CASRSTVGTEAFF.

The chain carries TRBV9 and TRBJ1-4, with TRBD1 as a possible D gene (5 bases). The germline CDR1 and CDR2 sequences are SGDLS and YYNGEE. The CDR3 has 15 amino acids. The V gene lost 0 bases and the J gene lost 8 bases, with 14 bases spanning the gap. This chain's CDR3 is CASSVGVGDEEKLFF. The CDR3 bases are TGTGCCAGCAGCGTAGGAGTAGGGGATGAAGAAAAACTGTTTTTT.

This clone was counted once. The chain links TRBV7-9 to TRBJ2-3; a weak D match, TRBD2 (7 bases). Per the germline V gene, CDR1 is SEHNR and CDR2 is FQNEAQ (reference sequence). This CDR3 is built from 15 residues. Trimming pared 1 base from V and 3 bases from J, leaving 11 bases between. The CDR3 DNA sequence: TGTGCCAGCAGCTTAGAGGGGGGGGCAACAGATACGCAGTATTTT. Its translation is CASSLEGGATDTQYF.

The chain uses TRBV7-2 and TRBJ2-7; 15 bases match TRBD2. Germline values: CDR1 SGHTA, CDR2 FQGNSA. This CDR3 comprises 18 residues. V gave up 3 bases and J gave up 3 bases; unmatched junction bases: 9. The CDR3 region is CASSFSGTSGGPLYEQYF. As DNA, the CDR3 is TGTGCCAGCAGCTTTTCCGGGACTAGCGGGGGGCCTCTCTACGAGCAGTACTTC. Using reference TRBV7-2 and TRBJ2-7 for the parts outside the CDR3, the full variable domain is GAGVSQSPSNKVTEKGKDVELRCDPISGHTALYWYRQSLGQGLEFLIYFQGNSAPDKSGLPSDRFSAERTGGSVSTLTIQRTQQEDSAVYLCASSFSGTSGGPLYEQYFGPGTRLTVT.

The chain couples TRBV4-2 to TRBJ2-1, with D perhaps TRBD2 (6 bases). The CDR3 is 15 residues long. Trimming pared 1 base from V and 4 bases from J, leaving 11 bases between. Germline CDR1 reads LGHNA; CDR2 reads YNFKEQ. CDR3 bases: TGTGCCAGCAGCCAAGGTAGCGGAGCTTACAATGAGCAGTTCTTC. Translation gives CASSQGSGAYNEQFF.

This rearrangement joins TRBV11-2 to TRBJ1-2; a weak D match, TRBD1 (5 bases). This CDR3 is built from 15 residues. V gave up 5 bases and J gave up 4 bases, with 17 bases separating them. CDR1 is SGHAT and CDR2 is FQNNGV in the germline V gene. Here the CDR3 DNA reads TGTGCCAGCAGCCCCGGGACTTCCGGGTCCTATGGCTACACCTTC. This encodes CASSPGTSGSYGYTF.

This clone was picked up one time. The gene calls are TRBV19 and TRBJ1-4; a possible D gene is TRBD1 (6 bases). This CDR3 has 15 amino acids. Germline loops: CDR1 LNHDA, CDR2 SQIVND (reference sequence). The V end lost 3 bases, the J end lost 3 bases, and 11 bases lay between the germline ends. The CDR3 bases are TGTGCCAGTAGTATGTTGGACAGCCCTAATGAAAAACTGTTTTTT. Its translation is CASSMLDSPNEKLFF.

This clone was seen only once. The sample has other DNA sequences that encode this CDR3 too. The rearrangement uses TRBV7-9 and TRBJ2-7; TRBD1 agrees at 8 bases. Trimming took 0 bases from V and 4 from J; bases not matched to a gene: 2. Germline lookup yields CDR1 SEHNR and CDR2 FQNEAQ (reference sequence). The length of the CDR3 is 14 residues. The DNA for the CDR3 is TGTGCCAGCAGCTTAGCGGACAGGGCATACGAGCAGTACTTC. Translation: CASSLADRAYEQYF.

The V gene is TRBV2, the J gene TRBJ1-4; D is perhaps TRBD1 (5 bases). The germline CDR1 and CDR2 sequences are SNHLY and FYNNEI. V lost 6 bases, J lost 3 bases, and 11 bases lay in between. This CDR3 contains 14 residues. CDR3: CASRSGTANEKLFF. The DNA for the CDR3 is TGTGCCAGCAGGAGCGGGACCGCTAATGAAAAACTGTTTTTT.

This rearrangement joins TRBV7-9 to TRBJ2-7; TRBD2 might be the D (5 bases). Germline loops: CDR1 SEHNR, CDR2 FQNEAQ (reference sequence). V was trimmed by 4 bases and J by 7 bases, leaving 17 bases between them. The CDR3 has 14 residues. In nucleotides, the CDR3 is TGTGCCAGCAGCTCCCCGGTAGCGCGCCTAGAGCAGTACTTC. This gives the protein CASSSPVARLEQYF.

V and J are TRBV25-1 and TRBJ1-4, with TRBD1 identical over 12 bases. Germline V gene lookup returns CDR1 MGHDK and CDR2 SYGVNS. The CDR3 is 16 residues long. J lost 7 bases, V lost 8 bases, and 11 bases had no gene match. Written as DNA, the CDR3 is TGTGCCAGCGAGCAGGAGGGACAGGGGGCGGTTGAAAAACTGTTTTTT. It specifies CASEQEGQGAVEKLFF.